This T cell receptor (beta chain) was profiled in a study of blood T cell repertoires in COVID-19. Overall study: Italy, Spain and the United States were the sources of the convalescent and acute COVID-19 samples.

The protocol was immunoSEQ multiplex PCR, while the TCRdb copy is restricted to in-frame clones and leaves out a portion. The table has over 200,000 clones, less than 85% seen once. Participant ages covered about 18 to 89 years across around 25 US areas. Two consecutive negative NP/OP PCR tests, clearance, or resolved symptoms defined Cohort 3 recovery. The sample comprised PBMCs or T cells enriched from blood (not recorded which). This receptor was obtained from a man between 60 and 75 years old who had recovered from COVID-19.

CDR3 sequence (DNA): TGTGCCAGCAGCGTCTTCTCCAGAGGGATCACCGGGGAGCTGTTTTTT. Translating gives CASSVFSRGITGELFF. V gene TRBV9 combines with J gene TRBJ2-2, with D perhaps TRBD2 (5 bases). Trimming removed 2 bases from V and 4 bases from J, with 15 bases in between. Germline CDR1 SGDLS, CDR2 YYNGEE. There are 16 residues in the CDR3.